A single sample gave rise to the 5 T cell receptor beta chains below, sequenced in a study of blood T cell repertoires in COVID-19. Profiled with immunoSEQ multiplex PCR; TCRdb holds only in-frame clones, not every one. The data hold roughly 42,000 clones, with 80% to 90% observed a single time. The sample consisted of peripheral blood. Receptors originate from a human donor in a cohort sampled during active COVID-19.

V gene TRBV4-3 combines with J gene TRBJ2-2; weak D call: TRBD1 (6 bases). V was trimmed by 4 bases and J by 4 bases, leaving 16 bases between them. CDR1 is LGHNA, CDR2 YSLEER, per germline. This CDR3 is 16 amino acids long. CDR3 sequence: CASSREAGEGTGELFF. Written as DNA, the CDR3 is TGCGCCAGCAGCCGCGAGGCAGGGGAAGGCACCGGGGAGCTGTTTTTT.

CDR3 protein: CASSSLSGVATYNEQFF. In nucleotides, the CDR3 is TGTGCCAGCAGCTCCCTTAGCGGGGTGGCGACCTACAATGAGCAGTTCTTC. The chain joins TRBV7-2 to TRBJ2-1, with 8 bases matching TRBD2. Per germline, CDR1 SGHTA and CDR2 FQGNSA. This CDR3 has 17 amino acids. V trimming: 4 bases; J trimming: 2 bases; junction bases outside the gene matches: 10.

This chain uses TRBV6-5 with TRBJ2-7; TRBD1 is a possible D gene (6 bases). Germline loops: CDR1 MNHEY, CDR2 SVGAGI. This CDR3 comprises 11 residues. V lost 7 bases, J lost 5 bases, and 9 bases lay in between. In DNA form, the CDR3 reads TGTGCCAGCACCCAGGGGAACGAGCAGTACTTC. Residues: CASTQGNEQYF.

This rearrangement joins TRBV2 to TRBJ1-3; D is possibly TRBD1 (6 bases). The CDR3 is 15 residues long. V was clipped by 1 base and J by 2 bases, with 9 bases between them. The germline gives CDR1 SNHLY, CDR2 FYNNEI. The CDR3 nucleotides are TGTGCCAGCAGTGAAGGGGGACAAGCTGGAAACACCATATATTTT. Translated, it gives CASSEGGQAGNTIYF. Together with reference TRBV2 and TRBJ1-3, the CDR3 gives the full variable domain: EPEVTQTPSHQVTQMGQEVILRCVPISNHLYFYWYRQILGQKVEFLVSFYNNEISEKSEIFDDQFSVERPDGSNFTLKIRSTKLEDSAMYFCASSEGGQAGNTIYFGEGSWLTVV.

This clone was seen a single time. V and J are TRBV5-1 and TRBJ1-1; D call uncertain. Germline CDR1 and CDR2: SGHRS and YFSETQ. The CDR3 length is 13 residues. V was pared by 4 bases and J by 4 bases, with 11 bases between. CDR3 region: CASSIESATEAFF. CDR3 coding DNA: TGCGCCAGCAGCATTGAGAGTGCCACTGAAGCTTTCTTT.